These 9 T cell receptor beta chains came from one sample sequenced in a study of blood T cell repertoires in COVID-19. Here immunoSEQ multiplex PCR was the method, and the copy in TCRdb shows in-frame clones only, minus some. The repertoire has 250,000 to 350,000 clones, approximately 85% of them found once; the top ten carry 1.5% to 2%. Specimen: peripheral blood. Every receptor here comes from a woman aged 45 to 65 with acute or convalescent COVID-19.

J is TRBJ2-7 and V is TRBV5-1; D may be TRBD1 (6 bases). This CDR3 contains 11 residues. V was trimmed by 10 bases and J by 3 bases, leaving 11 bases between them. CDR1 SGHRS and CDR2 YFSETQ come from the germline V gene. In DNA form, the CDR3 reads TGCGCCTCCCACAGGGACTACGAGCAGTACTTC. As protein: CASHRDYEQYF.

The chain uses TRBV7-8 and TRBJ2-1; TRBD2 aligns across 8 bases. V gave up 6 bases and J gave up 1 base; unmatched junction bases: 5. Germline V lookup: CDR1 SGHVS, CDR2 FQNEAQ. CDR3 size: 15 residues. CDR3 residues: CASSSSGQSYNEQFF. CDR3 nucleotides: TGTGCCAGCAGTTCTAGCGGGCAATCCTACAATGAGCAGTTCTTC. Looking up the rest from reference TRBV7-8 and TRBJ2-1 gives the full variable domain: GAGVSQSPRYKVAKRGQDVALRCDPISGHVSLFWYQQALGQGPEFLTYFQNEAQLDKSGLPSDRFFAERPEGSVSTLKIQRTQQEDSAVYLCASSSSGQSYNEQFFGPGTRLTVL.

With regard to this clone: At the DNA level, this CDR3 is encoded by other sequences in the same sample as well. The chain has TRBV7-2 and TRBJ2-7; 7 bases fit TRBD1. This CDR3 spans 14 amino acids. The germline V gene encodes CDR1 SGHTA and CDR2 FQGNSA. V lost 5 bases, J lost 0 bases, and 4 bases stayed unmatched. The CDR3 loop reads CASSLDRVSYEQYF. Written as DNA, the CDR3 is TGTGCCAGCAGCCTTGACAGGGTCTCCTACGAGCAGTACTTC.

This chain joins TRBV6-1 and TRBJ2-7, with D uncertain. The CDR3 has 14 amino acids. From germline, CDR1 is MNHNS and CDR2 SASEGT. The V end was cut by 2 bases, the J end by 3 bases, with 11 bases between. The CDR3 sequence is CASSEIALGYEQYF. Written as DNA, the CDR3 is TGTGCCAGCAGTGAAATAGCCTTAGGCTACGAGCAGTACTTC.

The chain carries TRBV2 and TRBJ1-5, with TRBD1 identical over 7 bases. J was trimmed by 3 bases and V by 6 bases; bases with no gene match: 8. In germline, CDR1 is SNHLY, CDR2 FYNNEI. This CDR3 has 15 residues. Written as DNA, the CDR3 is TGTGCCAGCAGAAGGGGCGGGACAGACAATCAGCCCCAGCATTTT. Protein product: CASRRGGTDNQPQHF.

V is TRBV14 and J is TRBJ1-4, with 8 bases fitting TRBD1. V dropped 0 bases and J dropped 4; count of bases not matched to a gene: 13. Per germline, CDR1 SGHDN and CDR2 FVKESK. The CDR3 runs 19 residues. The CDR3 sequence: CASSQDDWGRGPSNEKLFF. The CDR3 nucleotides are TGTGCCAGCAGCCAAGACGATTGGGGCAGGGGGCCCAGTAATGAAAAACTGTTTTTT.

The chain uses TRBV24-1 and TRBJ2-1; D perhaps matches TRBD2 (6 bases). Germline V gives CDR1 KGHDR, CDR2 SFDVKD. CDR3 length: 15 amino acids. V shed 3 bases and J shed 4 bases, with 12 bases lying between them. CDR3 nucleotides: TGTGCCACCAGTGATCTGGGAGGCGAGTACAATGAGCAGTTCTTC. Translation: CATSDLGGEYNEQFF.

The table lists this clone with a few counts. The chain joins TRBV7-2 to TRBJ2-5, with D perhaps TRBD2 (5 bases). CDR3 length: 13 residues. In germline, CDR1 is SGHTA, CDR2 FQGNSA. Trimming left V 1 base short and J 3 bases short, with 6 bases between. Written as DNA, the CDR3 is TGTGCCAGCAGCTTAGAGAGGGAAGAGACCCAGTACTTC. This sequence encodes CASSLEREETQYF.

This chain uses TRBV6-1 with TRBJ2-7; TRBD1 aligns across 7 bases. The CDR3 runs 15 residues. The germline V gene has CDR1 MNHNS and CDR2 SASEGT. V lost 3 bases, J lost 4 bases, and 9 bases stayed unmatched. The CDR3 region is CASSDERDSLYEQYF. CDR3 sequence (DNA): TGTGCCAGCAGTGATGAAAGGGACAGTCTTTACGAGCAGTACTTC.